The T cell receptor beta chain described here comes from a study of T cells in Graves' hyperthyroidism and ophthalmopathy. The study, taken as a whole, reports: Also found in blood were most expanded thyroid clonotypes above 0.001.

This clonotype has only a few counts. Its cognate antigen is unknown. Germline V CDR1 and CDR2: MNHNS, SASEGT. V trimming: 0 bases; J trimming: 6 bases; junction bases outside the gene matches: 8. This CDR3 spans 16 amino acids. What was amplified from RNA transcripts were TCR beta CDR3 regions. A first-round RT-PCR of the TCR CDR3 used the HTBI primer set. TCRdb redid the calling of the multiplex PCR reads with MiXCR, one entry per CDR3 protein. The sample records about 720,000 distinct CDR3 sequences, around 20% being singletons. The clonotype comes from a woman aged 45-65 years with Graves' hyperthyroidism that later progressed to Graves' ophthalmopathy. The chain employs TRBV6-1 and TRBJ2-1; 7 nucleotides agree with TRBD2. The sample comprised blood. CDR3 bases: TGTGCCAGCAGTGAAGCACGGCGGGGGAAATCCAATGAGCAGTTCTTC. It specifies CASSEARRGKSNEQFF.